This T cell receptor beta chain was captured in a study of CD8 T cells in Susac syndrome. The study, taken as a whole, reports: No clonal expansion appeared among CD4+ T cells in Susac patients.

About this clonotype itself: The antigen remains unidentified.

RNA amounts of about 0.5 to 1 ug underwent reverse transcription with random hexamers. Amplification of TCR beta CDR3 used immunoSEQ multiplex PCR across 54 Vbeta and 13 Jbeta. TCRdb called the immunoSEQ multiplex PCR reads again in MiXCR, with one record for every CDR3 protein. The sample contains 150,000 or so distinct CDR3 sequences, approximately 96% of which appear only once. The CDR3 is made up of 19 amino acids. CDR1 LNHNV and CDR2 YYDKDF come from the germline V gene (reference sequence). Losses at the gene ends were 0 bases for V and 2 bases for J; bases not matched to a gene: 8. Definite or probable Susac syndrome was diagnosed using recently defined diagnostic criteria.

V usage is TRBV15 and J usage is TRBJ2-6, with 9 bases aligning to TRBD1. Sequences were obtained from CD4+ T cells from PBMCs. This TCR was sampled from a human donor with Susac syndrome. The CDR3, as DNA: TGTGCCACCAGCAGAGATCGGGGACAGGGACTGACTGGGGCCAACGTCCTGACTTTC. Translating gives CATSRDRGQGLTGANVLTF.